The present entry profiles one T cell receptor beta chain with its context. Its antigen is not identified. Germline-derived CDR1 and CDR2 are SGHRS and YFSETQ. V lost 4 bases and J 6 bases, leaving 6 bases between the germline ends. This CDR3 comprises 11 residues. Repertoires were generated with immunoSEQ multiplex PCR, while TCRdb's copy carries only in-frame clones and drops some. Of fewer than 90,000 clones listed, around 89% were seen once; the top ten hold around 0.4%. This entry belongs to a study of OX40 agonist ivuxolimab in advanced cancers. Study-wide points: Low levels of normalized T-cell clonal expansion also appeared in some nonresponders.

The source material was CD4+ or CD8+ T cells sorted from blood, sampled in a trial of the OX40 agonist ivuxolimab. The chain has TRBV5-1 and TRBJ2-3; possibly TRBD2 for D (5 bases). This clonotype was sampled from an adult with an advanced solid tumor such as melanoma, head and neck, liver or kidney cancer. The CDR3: CASSTGDTQYF. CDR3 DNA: TGCGCCAGCAGCACGGGGGATACGCAGTATTTT.